Presented here are 5 T cell receptor beta chains from one specimen sequenced in a study of vaccination and CD4 T cells after COVID-19. Documented treatment: approximately nine-day PBMC culture with coronavirus spike peptide pools or control peptides (ViraFEST assay). Antigens for these TCRs are unknown. The Oncomine TCR Beta short-read assay was applied to DNA of cultured CD4+ T cells. One entry per CDR3 protein, called by TCRdb with MiXCR from the PCR reads. The data contain 9,500 to 15,000 distinct CDR3 sequences, 45% to 50% of them singletons. Sample: CD4+ T cells from blood, cultured in vitro. Receptor source: a human donor who had recovered from COVID-19.

The chain links TRBV19 to TRBJ1-2; 7 bases are shared with TRBD1. The J segment lost 3 bases and the V segment lost 5 bases, leaving 9 bases of the junction unmatched. This CDR3 contains 15 residues. Germline V lookup: CDR1 LNHDA, CDR2 SQIVND (reference sequence). CDR3 in DNA: TGTGCCAGTAGTGAACCGGGACAGATGGACTATGGCTACACCTTC. This translates into CASSEPGQMDYGYTF.

This clonotype was observed a handful of times. The chain uses TRBV5-1 and TRBJ1-2; no definite D call. Trimming shortened V by 0 bases and J by 2 bases, and 11 bases separated the two germline ends. The germline V gene encodes CDR1 SGHRS and CDR2 YFSETQ. The CDR3 is 15 residues long. In nucleotides, the CDR3 is TGCGCCAGCAGCTTGGATGGGAGCCCCAACTATGGCTACACCTTC. Its protein product is CASSLDGSPNYGYTF.

The chain combines TRBV21-1 with TRBJ1-2; the table calls TRBD1, which could not be checked here. TRBV21-1 is reported as a pseudogene. The CDR3 length is 12 residues. The CDR3 DNA sequence: TGTGCCAGCAGCATATTCCGAGGGGTCGACACCTTC. Translating gives CASSIFRGVDTF.

This chain links TRBV7-9 with TRBJ1-1; D call uncertain. The germline V gene encodes CDR1 SEHNR and CDR2 FQNEAQ (reference sequence). There are 13 residues in the CDR3. Deletions cut 5 bases from V and 5 bases from J, with 12 bases between. The CDR3 DNA sequence: TGTGCCAGCAGCCCCAGTGCCGTGACTGAAGCTTTCTTT. This gives the protein CASSPSAVTEAFF.

This clonotype was counted a few times. This rearrangement joins TRBV27 to TRBJ2-2, with 9 bases matching TRBD2. Germline CDR1 reads MNHEY; CDR2 reads SMNVEV (reference sequence). J was trimmed by 6 bases and V by 6 bases; bases with no gene match: 11. The CDR3 loop spans 16 amino acids. CDR3 nucleotide sequence: TGTGCCAGCAGCCCCGGGCTTAGCGGGAGAGCCGGGGAGCTGTTTTTT. Its protein is CASSPGLSGRAGELFF.